This entry features one TCR beta chain sequence. Methods used by the authors: Estimated nucleated cell counts came from reference gene primer amplification. Method: immunoSEQ multiplex PCR; TCRdb's copy keeps in-frame clones and lacks some. Clone size and V and J calls were adopted from that table, with D and trimming inferred from the DNA. The repertoire holds approximately 100,000 clones, with around 86% as singletons. The data are from a study of blood T cell repertoires in COVID-19. Study overall: The United States, Italy and Spain provided the acute and convalescent COVID-19 samples.

CDR1 MNHEY and CDR2 SVGAGI come from the germline V gene. CDR3 length equals 12 residues. V was clipped by 9 bases and J by 5 bases, with 11 bases between them. What was sequenced was peripheral blood. The sequence came from a man in his fifties with acute or convalescent COVID-19. This chain links TRBV6-5 with TRBJ2-1; D gene ambiguous. CDR3 amino acids: CASLSVHNEQFF. For the CDR3, the DNA is TGTGCCAGTCTTTCGGTCCACAATGAGCAGTTCTTC.